This T cell receptor beta chain was found in a study of T cells in tuberculosis. Germline assignment: CDR1 MRHNA and CDR2 SNTAGT. V was clipped by 5 bases and J by 10 bases; unmatched bases: 11. The CDR3 totals 14 residues. The method was immunoSEQ multiplex PCR; TCRdb's version includes in-frame clones alone and lacks a portion of them. The table has 20,000 to 25,000 clones, around 90% seen once. The sequencing input was PBMCs. This sequence originates from a donor between 10 and 35 years old with latent tuberculosis or without tuberculosis infection. Some clones in this sample may be carry-over from other donors' samples. V and J are TRBV6-4 and TRBJ2-1; 7 positions match TRBD1. The CDR3 here is CASSYTATGQEQFF. Written as DNA, the CDR3 is TGTGCCAGCAGTTATACGGCGACAGGGCAAGAGCAGTTCTTC.